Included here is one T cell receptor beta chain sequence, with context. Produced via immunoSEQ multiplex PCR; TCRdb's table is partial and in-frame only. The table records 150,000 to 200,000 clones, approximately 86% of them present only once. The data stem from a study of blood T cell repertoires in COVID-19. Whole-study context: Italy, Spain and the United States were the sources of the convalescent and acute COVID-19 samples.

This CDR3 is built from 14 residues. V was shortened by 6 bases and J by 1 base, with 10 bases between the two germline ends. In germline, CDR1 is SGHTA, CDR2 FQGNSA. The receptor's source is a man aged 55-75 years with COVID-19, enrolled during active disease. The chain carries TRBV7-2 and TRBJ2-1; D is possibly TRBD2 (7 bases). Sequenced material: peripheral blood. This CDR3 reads CASRGGGSYNEQFF. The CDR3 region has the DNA TGTGCCAGCAGAGGGGGGGGATCCTACAATGAGCAGTTCTTC.